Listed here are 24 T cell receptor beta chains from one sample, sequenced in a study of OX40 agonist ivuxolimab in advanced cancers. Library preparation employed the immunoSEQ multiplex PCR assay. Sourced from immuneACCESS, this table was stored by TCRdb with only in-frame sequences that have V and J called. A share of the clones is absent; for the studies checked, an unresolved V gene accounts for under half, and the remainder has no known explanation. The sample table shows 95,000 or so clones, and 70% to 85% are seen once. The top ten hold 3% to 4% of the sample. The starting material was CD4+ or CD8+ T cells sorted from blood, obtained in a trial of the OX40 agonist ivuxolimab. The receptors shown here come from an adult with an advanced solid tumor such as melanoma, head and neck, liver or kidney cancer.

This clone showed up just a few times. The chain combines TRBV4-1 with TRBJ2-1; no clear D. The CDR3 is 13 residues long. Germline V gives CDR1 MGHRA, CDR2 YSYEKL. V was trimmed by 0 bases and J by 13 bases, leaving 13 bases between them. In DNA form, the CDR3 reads TGCGCCAGCAGCCAAGATCAGAGAAGAAGCCAGTTCTTC. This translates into CASSQDQRRSQFF.

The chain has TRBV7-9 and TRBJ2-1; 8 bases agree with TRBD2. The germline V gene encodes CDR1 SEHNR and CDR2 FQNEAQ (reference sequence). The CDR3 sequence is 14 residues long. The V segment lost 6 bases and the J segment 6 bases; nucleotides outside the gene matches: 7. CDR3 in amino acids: CASSFMSGSNEQFF. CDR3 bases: TGTGCCAGCAGTTTTATGAGCGGGAGCAATGAGCAGTTCTTC.

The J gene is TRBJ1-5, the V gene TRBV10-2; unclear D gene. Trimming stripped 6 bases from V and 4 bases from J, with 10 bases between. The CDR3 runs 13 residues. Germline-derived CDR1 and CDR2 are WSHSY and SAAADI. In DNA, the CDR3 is TGCGCCAGCAGGGGAGCGTATAATCAGCCCCAGCATTTT. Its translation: CASRGAYNQPQHF.

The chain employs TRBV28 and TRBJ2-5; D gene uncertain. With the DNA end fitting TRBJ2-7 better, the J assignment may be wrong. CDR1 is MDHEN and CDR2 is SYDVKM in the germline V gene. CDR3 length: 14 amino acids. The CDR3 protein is CASSFFSLRGEQYF. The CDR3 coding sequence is TGTGCCAGCAGTTTTTTCTCGTTACGAGGCGAGCAGTACTTC.

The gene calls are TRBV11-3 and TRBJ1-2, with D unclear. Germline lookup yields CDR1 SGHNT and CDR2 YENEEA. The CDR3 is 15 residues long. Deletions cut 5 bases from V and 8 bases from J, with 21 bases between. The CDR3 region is CASSPTPPRGRGYTF. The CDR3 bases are TGTGCCAGCAGCCCCACCCCCCCCCGGGGTCGGGGCTACACCTTC.

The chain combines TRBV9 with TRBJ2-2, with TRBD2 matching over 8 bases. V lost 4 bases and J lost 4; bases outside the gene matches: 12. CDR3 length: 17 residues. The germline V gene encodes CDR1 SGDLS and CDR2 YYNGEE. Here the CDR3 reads CASSPYSFGLATGELFF. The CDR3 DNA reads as TGTGCCAGCAGCCCGTACTCGTTCGGACTAGCCACCGGGGAGCTGTTTTTT.

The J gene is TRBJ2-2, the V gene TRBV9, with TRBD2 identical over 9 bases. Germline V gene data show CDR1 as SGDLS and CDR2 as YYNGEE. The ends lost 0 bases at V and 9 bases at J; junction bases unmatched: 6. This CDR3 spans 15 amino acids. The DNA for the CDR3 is TGTGCCAGCAGCGTAGGCGGCGGGAGGGAGCGGGAGCTGTTTTTT. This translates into CASSVGGGRERELFF.

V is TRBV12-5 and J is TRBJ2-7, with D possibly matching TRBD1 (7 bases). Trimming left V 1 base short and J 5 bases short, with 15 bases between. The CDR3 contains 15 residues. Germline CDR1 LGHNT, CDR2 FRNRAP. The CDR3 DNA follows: TGTGCTAGTGGTTTGGGGAGGGGGCCGGGGAACGAGCAGTACTTC. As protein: CASGLGRGPGNEQYF.

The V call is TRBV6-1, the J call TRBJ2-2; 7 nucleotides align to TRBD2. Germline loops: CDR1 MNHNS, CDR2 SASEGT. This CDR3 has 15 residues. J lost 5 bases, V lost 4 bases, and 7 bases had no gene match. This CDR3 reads CASSVGLGLTGELFF. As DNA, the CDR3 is TGTGCCAGCAGTGTAGGGTTGGGACTAACCGGGGAGCTGTTTTTT.

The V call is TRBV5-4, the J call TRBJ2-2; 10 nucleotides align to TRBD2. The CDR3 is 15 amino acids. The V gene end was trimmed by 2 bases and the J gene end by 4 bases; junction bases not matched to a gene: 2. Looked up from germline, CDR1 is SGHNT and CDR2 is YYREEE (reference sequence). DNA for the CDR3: TGTGCCAGCAGCTTAACTAGCGGGGCCACCGGGGAGCTGTTTTTT. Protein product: CASSLTSGATGELFF.

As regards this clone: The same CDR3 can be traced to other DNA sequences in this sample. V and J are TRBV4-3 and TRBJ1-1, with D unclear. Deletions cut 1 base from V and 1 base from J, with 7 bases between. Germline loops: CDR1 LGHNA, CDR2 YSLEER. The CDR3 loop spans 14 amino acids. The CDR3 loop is CASSQGNRNTEAFF. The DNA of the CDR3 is TGCGCCAGCAGCCAAGGAAACAGGAACACTGAAGCTTTCTTT.

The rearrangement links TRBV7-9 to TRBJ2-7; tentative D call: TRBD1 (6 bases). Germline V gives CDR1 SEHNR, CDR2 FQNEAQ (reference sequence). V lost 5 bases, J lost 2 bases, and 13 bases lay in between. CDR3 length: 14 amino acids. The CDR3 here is CASSPGAEAYEQYF. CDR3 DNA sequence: TGTGCCAGCAGCCCAGGGGCGGAGGCCTACGAGCAGTACTTC.

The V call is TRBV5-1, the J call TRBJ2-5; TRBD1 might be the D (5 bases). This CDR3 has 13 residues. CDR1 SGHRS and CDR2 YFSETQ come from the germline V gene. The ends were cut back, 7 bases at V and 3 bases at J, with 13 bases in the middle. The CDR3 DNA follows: TGCGCCAGCGGAATTAGCAGGGAAGAGACCCAGTACTTC. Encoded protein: CASGISREETQYF.

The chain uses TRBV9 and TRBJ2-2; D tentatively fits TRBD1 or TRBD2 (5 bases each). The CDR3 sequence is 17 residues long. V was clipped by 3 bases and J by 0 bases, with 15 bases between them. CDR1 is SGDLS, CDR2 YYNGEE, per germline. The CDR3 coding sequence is TGTGCCAGCAGCGCCGGGGACGGGATCGCGAACACCGGGGAGCTGTTTTTT. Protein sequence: CASSAGDGIANTGELFF.

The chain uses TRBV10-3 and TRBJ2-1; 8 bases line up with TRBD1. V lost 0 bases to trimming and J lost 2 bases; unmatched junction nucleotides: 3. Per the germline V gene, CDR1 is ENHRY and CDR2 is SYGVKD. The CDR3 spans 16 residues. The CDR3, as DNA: TGTGCCATCAGTGAGTCCAGGGGGCTAACCTACAATGAGCAGTTCTTC. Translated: CAISESRGLTYNEQFF.

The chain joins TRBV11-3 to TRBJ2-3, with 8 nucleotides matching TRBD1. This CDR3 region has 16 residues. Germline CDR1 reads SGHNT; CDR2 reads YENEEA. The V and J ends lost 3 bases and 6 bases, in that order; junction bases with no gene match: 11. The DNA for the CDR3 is TGTGCCAGCAGCTTGAAGGACAGGGTAGGGTTGGATACGCAGTATTTT. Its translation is CASSLKDRVGLDTQYF.

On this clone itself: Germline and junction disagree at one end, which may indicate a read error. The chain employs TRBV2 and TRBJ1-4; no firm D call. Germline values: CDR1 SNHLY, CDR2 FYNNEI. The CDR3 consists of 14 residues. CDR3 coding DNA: TGTGCCAGCATCGCCACACGTAGTCCAGAAAAACTGCTTTTT. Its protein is CASIATRSPEKLLF.

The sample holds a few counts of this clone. The CDR3 region has the DNA TGTGCCACCAGCAGTGGACAGGGGAGCCGTGGAGGCTACACCTTC. Translated: CATSSGQGSRGGYTF. V gene TRBV15 combines with J gene TRBJ1-2, with 9 bases matching TRBD1. The germline gives CDR1 LNHNV, CDR2 YYDKDF (reference sequence). V trimming: 3 bases; J trimming: 8 bases; junction bases outside the gene matches: 10. This CDR3 is 15 amino acids long.

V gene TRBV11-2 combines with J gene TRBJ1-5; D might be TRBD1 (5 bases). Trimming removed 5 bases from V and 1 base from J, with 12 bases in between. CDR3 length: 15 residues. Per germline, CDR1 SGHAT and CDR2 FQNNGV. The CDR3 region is CASSRLGDSNQPQHF. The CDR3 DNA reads TGTGCCAGCAGCCGCCTGGGGGACAGCAATCAGCCCCAGCATTTT.

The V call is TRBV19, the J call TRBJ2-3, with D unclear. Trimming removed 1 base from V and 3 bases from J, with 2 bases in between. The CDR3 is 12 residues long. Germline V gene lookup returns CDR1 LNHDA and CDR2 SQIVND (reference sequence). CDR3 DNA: TGTGCCAGTAGTATAGGTACAGATACGCAGTATTTT. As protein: CASSIGTDTQYF.

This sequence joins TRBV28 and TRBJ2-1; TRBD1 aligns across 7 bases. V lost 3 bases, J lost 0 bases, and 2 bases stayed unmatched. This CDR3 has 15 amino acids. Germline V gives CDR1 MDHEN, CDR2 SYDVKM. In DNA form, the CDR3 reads TGTGCCAGCAGTTTTGGACAGGACTCCTACAATGAGCAGTTCTTC. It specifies CASSFGQDSYNEQFF. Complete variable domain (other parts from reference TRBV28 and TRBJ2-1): DVKVTQSSRYLVKRTGEKVFLECVQDMDHENMFWYRQDPGLGLRLIYFSYDVKMKEKGDIPEGYSVSREKKERFSLILESASTNQTSMYLCASSFGQDSYNEQFFGPGTRLTVL.

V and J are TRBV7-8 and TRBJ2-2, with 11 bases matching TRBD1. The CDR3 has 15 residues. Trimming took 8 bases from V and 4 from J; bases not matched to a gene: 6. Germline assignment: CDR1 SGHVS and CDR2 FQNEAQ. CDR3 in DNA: TGTGCCAGCGGGAGTGGGACAGGGGGCACCGGGGAGCTGTTTTTT. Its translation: CASGSGTGGTGELFF.

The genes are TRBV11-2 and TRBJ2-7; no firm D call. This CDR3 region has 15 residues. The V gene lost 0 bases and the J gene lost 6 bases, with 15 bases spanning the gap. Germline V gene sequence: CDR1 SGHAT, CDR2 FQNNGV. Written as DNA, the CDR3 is TGTGCCAGCAGCTTAGATCGTTCCGCTGGCCTCGAGCAGTACTTC. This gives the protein CASSLDRSAGLEQYF. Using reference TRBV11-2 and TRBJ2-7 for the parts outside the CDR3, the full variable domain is EAGVAQSPRYKIIEKRQSVAFWCNPISGHATLYWYQQILGQGPKLLIQFQNNGVVDDSQLPKDRFSAERLKGVDSTLKIQPAKLEDSAVYLCASSLDRSAGLEQYFGPGTRLTVT.

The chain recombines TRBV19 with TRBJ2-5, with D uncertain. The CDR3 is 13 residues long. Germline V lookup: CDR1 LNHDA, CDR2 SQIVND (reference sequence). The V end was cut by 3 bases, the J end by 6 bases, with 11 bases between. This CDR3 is CASSILLEKTQYF. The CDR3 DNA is TGTGCCAGTAGTATCTTACTTGAAAAGACCCAGTACTTC.